The clone carrying this T cell receptor beta chain was observed once. The data are from a study of blood T cell repertoires in COVID-19. As for the study in general: The origin of the acute and convalescent COVID-19 samples was the United States, Italy and Spain. T cells, B-cell-depleted T cells, or PBMCs provided the cDNA or gDNA that served as material.

Deletions cut 3 bases from V and 4 bases from J, with 11 bases between. This CDR3 is 14 amino acids long. Germline CDR1 is MNHEY and CDR2 is SVGEGT. Those enrolled in Seattle joined during active infection and were followed longitudinally afterward. In the original workflow: Estimates of nucleated cell counts were drawn from the amplification of reference gene primers. Sequenced by immunoSEQ multiplex PCR; TCRdb stores in-frame clones only, minus some. That table gives V, J and clone size, and the DNA gave D and trimming. Of approximately 340,000 clones listed, around 90% are singletons. Sample: peripheral blood. The V and J genes are TRBV6-2 or TRBV6-3 and TRBJ2-3, with D perhaps matching TRBD1 (5 bases). The sequence was obtained from a man aged 25 to 40 with COVID-19, enrolled during active disease. The chain's CDR3 is CASSYGRAPDTQYF. CDR3 DNA: TGTGCCAGCAGTTATGGCAGGGCCCCAGATACGCAGTATTTT.